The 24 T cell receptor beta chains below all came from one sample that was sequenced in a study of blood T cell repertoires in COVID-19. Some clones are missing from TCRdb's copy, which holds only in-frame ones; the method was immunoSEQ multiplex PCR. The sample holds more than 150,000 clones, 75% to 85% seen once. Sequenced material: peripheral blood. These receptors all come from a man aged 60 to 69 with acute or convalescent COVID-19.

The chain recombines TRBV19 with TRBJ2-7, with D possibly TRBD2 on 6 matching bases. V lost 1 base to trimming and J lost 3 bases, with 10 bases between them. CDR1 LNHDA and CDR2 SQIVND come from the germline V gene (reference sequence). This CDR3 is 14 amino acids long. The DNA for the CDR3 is TGTGCCAGTAGTATAGCGGGAGAGGGCTACGAGCAGTACTTC. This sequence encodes CASSIAGEGYEQYF.

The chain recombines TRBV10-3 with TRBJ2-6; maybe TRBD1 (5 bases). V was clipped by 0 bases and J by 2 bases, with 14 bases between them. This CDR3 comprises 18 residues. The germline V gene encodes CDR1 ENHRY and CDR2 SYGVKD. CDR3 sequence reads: CAISESKGPFPGANVLTF. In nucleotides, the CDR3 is TGTGCCATCAGTGAGTCCAAGGGGCCTTTCCCTGGGGCCAACGTCCTGACTTTC.

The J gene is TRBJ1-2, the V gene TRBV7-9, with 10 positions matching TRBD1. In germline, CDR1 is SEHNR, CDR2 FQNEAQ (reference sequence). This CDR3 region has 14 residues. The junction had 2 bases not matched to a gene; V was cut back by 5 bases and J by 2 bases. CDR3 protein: CASSQTGGNYGYTF. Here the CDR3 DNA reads TGTGCCAGCAGCCAGACAGGGGGCAACTATGGCTACACCTTC.

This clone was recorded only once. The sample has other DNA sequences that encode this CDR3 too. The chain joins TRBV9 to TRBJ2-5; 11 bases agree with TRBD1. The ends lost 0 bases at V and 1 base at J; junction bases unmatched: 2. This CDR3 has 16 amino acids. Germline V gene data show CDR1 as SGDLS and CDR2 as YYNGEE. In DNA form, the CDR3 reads TGTGCCAGCAGCGTAGCTGGGACAGGGGGCCAAGAGACCCAGTACTTC. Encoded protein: CASSVAGTGGQETQYF. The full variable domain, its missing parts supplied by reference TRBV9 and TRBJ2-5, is DSGVTQTPKHLITATGQRVTLRCSPRSGDLSVYWYQQSLDQGLQFLIQYYNGEERAKGNILERFSAQQFPDLHSELNLSSLELGDSALYFCASSVAGTGGQETQYFGPGTRLLVL.

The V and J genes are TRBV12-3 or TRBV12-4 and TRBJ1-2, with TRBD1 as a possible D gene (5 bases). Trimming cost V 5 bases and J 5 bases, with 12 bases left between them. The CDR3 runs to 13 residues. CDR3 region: CASSPRGSYGYTF. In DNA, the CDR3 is TGTGCCAGCAGTCCCCGGGGGTCTTATGGCTACACCTTC.

This CDR3 reads CASSSRGPQETQYF. The CDR3 nucleotides read TGTGCCAGCTCCTCCAGGGGCCCTCAAGAGACCCAGTACTTC. This chain joins TRBV18 and TRBJ2-5; maybe TRBD1 (6 bases). Germline V gene lookup returns CDR1 KGHSH and CDR2 LQKENI. This CDR3 region has 14 residues. V was trimmed by 6 bases and J by 2 bases, leaving 13 bases between them.

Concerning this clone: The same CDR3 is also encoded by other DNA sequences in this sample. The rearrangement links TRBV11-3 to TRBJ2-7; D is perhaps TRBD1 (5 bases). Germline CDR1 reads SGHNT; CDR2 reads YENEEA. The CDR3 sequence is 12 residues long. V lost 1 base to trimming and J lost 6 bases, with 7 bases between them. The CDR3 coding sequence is TGTGCCAGCAGCTTAGGGGGCGGCGAGCAGTACTTC. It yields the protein CASSLGGGEQYF. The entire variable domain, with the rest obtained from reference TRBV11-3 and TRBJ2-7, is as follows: EAGVVQSPRYKIIEKKQPVAFWCNPISGHNTLYWYLQNLGQGPELLIRYENEEAVDDSQLPKDRFSAERLKGVDSTLKIQPAELGDSAVYLCASSLGGGEQYFGPGTRLTVT.

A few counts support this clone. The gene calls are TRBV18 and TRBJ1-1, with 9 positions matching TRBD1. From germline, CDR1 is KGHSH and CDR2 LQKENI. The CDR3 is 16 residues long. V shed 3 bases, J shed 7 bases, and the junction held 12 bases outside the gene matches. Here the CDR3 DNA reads TGTGCCAGCTCACCGGCTTTGGACAGGGGTCTGATTGAAGCTTTCTTT. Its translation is CASSPALDRGLIEAFF.

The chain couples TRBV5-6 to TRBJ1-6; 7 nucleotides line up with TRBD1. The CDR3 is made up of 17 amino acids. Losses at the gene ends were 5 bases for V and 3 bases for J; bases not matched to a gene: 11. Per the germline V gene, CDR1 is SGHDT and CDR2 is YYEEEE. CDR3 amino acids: CASSFRPTGIYNSPLHF. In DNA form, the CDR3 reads TGTGCCAGCAGTTTTCGACCGACAGGGATCTATAATTCACCCCTCCACTTT. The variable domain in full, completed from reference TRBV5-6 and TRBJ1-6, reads DAGVTQSPTHLIKTRGQQVTLRCSPKSGHDTVSWYQQALGQGPQFIFQYYEEEERQRGNFPDRFSGHQFPNYSSELNVNALLLGDSALYLCASSFRPTGIYNSPLHFGNGTRLTVT.

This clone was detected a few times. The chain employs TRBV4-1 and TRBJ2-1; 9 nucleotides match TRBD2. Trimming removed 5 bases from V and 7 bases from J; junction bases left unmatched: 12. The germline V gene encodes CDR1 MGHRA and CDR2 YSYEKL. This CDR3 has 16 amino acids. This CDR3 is CASSYVRGGAGNEQFF. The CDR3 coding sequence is TGCGCCAGCAGCTACGTGCGCGGGGGGGCTGGTAATGAGCAGTTCTTC.

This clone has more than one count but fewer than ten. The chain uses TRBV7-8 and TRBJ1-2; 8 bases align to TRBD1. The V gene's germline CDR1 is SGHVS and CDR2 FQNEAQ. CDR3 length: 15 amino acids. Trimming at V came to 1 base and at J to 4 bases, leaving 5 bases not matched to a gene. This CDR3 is CASSLVTGGRYGYTF. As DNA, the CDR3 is TGTGCCAGCAGCTTAGTAACAGGGGGGCGCTATGGCTACACCTTC.

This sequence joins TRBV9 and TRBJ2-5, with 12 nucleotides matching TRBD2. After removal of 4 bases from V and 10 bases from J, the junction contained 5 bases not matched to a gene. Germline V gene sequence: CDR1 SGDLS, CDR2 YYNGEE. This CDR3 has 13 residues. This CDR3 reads CASSPSGGAGQYF. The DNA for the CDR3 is TGTGCCAGCAGCCCTAGCGGGGGGGCTGGCCAGTACTTC.

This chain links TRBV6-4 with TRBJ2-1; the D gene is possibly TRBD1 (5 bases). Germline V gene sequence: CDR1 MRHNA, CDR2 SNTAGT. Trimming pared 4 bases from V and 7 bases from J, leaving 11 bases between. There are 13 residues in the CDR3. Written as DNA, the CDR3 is TGTGCCAGCAGTGCTCAGGGTGGGAATGAGCAGTTCTTC. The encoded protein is CASSAQGGNEQFF.

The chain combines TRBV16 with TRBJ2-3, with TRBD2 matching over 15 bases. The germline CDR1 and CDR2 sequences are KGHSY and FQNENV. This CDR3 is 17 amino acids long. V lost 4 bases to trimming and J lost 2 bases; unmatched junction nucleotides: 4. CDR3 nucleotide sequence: TGTGCCAGCAGCCGCGGGACTAGCGGGAGGCTCACAGATACGCAGTATTTT. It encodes CASSRGTSGRLTDTQYF. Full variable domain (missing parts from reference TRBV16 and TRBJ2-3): GEEVAQTPKHLVRGEGQKAKLYCAPIKGHSYVFWYQQVLKNEFKFLISFQNENVFDETGMPKERFSAKCLPNSPCSLEIQATKLEDSAVYFCASSRGTSGRLTDTQYFGPGTRLTVL.

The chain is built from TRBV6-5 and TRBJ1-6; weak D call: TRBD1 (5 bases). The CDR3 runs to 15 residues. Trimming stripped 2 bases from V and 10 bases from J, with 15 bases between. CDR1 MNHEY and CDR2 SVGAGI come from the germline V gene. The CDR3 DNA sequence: TGTGCCAGCAGTTACGAGGCCAGGGATATGTCACCCCTCCACTTT. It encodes CASSYEARDMSPLHF.

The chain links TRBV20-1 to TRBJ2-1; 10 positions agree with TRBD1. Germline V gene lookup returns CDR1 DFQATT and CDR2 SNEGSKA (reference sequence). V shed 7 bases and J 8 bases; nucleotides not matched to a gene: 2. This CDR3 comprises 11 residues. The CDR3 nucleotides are TGCAGTGGTGACAGGGGGCATGAGCAGTTCTTC. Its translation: CSGDRGHEQFF.

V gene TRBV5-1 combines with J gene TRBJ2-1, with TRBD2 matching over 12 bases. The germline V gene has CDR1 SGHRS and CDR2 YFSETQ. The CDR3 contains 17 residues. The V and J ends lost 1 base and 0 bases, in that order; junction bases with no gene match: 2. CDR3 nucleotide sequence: TGCGCCAGCAGCTTGACTAGCGGGGGGTACTCCTACAATGAGCAGTTCTTC. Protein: CASSLTSGGYSYNEQFF.

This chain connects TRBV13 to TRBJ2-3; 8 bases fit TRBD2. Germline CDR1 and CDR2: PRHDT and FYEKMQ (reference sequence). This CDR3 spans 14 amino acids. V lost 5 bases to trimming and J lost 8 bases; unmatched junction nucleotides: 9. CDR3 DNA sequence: TGTGCCAGCAGCCCCCCCCGGGGGGGCTCTACGCAGTATTTT. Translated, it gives CASSPPRGGSTQYF.

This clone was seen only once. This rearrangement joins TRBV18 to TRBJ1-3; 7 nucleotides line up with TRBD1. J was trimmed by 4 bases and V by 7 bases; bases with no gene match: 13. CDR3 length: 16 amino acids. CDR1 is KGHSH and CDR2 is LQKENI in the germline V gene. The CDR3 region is CASFPEGAPGGNTIYF. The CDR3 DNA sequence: TGTGCCAGCTTCCCCGAGGGGGCACCGGGCGGAAACACCATATATTTT.

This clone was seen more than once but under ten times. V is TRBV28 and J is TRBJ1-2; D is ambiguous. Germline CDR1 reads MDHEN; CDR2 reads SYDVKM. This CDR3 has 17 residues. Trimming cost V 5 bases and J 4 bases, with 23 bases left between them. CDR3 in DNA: TGTGCCAGCAGTCCCGCTTCGCTGGAGAGGAGCTCCTATGGCTACACCTTC. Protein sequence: CASSPASLERSSYGYTF.

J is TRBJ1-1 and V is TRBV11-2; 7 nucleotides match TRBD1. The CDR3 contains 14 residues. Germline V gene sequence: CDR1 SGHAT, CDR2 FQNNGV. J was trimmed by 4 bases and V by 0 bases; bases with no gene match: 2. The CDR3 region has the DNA TGTGCCAGCAGCTTAGAAGGGGGCGTCACTGAAGCTTTCTTT. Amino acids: CASSLEGGVTEAFF. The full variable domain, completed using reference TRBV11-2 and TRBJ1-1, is EAGVAQSPRYKIIEKRQSVAFWCNPISGHATLYWYQQILGQGPKLLIQFQNNGVVDDSQLPKDRFSAERLKGVDSTLKIQPAKLEDSAVYLCASSLEGGVTEAFFGQGTRLTVV.

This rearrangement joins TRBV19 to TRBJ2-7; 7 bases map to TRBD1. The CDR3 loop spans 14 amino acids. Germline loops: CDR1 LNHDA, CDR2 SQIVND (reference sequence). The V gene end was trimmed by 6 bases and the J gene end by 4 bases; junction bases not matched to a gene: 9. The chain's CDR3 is CASRPGTDPYEQYF. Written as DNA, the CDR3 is TGTGCCAGTAGACCCGGGACAGACCCGTACGAGCAGTACTTC. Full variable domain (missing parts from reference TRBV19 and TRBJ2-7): DGGITQSPKYLFRKEGQNVTLSCEQNLNHDAMYWYRQDPGQGLRLIYYSQIVNDFQKGDIAEGYSVSREKKESFPLTVTSAQKNPTAFYLCASRPGTDPYEQYFGPGTRLTVT.

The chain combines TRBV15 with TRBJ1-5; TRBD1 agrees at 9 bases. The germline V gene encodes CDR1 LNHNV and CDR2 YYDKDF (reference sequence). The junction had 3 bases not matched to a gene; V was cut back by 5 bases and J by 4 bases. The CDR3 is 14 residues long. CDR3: CATSGTGSNQPQHF. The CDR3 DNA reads TGTGCCACCAGCGGGACAGGGAGTAATCAGCCCCAGCATTTT.

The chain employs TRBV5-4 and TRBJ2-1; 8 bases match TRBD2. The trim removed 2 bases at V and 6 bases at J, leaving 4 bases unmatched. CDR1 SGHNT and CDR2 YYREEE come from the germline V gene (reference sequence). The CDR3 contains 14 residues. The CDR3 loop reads CASSFPGGANEQFF. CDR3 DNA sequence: TGTGCCAGCAGCTTTCCCGGGGGGGCCAATGAGCAGTTCTTC.